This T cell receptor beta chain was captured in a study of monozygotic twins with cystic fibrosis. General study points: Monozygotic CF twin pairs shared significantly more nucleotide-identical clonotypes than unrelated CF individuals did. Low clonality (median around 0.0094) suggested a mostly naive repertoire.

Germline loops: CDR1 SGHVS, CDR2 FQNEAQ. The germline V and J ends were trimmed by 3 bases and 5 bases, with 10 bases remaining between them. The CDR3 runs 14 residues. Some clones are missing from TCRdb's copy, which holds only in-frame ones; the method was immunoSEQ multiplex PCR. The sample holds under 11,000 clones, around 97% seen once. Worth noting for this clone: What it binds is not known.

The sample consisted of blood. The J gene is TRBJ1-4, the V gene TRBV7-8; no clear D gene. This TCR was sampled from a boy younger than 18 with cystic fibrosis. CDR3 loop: CASSFFSANEKLFF. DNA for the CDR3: TGTGCCAGCAGCTTTTTCTCCGCAAATGAAAAACTGTTTTTT.